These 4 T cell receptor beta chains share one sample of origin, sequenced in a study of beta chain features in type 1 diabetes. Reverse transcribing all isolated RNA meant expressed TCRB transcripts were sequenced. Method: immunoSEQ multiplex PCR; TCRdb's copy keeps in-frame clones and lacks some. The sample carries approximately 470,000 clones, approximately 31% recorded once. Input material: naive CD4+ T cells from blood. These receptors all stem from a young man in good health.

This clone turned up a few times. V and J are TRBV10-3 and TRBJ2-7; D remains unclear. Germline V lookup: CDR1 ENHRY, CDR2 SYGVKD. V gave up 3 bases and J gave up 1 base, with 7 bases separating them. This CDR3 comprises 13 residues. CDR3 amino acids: CAISDGRSYEQYF. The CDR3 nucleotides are TGTGCCATCAGTGACGGCAGATCCTACGAGCAGTACTTC.

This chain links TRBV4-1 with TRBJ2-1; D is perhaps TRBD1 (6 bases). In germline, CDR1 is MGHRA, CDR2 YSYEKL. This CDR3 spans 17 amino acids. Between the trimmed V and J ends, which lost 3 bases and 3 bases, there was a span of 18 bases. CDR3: CASSQVTGKSFYNEQFF. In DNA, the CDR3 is TGCGCCAGCAGCCAGGTTACAGGGAAGAGTTTCTACAATGAGCAGTTCTTC.

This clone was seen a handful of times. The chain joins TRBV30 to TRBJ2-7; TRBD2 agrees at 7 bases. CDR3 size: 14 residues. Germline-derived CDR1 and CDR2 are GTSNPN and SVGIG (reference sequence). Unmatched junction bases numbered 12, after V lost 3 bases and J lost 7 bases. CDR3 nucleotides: TGTGCCTGGAGGCCGGGAGGATCCGCCATGGAGCAGTACTTC. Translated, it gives CAWRPGGSAMEQYF. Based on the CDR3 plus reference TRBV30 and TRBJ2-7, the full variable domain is SQTIHQWPATLVQPVGSPLSLECTVEGTSNPNLYWYRQAAGRGLQLLFYSVGIGQISSEVPQNLSASRPQDRQFILSSKKLLLSDSGFYLCAWRPGGSAMEQYFGPGTRLTVT.

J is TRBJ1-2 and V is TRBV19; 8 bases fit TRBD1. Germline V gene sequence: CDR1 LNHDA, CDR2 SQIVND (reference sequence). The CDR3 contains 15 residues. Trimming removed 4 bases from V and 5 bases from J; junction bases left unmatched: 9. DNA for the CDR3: TGTGCCAGTAGTACTGGACAGGGTACGGGGTATGGCTACACCTTC. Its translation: CASSTGQGTGYGYTF. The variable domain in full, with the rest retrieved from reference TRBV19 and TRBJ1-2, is DGGITQSPKYLFRKEGQNVTLSCEQNLNHDAMYWYRQDPGQGLRLIYYSQIVNDFQKGDIAEGYSVSREKKESFPLTVTSAQKNPTAFYLCASSTGQGTGYGYTFGSGTRLTVV.